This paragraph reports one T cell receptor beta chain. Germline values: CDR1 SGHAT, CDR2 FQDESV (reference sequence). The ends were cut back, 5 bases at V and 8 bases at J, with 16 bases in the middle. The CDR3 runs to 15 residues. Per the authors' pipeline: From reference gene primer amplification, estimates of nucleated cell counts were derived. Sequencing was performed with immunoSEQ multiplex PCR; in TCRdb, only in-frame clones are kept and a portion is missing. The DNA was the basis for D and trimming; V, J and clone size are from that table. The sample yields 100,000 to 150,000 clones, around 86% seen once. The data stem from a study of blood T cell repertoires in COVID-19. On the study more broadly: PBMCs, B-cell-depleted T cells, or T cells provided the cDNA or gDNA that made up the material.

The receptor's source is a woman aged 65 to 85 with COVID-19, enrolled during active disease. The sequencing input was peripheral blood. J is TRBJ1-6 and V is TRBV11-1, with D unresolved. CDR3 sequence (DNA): TGTGCCAGCAGCCCTACTGGCAGCGAACATTCACCCCTCCACTTT. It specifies CASSPTGSEHSPLHF.